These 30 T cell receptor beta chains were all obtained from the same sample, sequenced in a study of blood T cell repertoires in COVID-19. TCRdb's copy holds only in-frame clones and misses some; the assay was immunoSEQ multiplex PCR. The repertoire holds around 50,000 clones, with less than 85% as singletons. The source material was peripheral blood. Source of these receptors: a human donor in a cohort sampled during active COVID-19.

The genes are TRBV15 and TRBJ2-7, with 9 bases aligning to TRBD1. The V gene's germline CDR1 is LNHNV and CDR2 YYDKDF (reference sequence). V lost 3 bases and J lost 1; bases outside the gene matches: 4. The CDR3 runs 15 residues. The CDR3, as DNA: TGTGCCACCAGCAGCGGGACAGGGCGTTCCTACGAGCAGTACTTC. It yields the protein CATSSGTGRSYEQYF.

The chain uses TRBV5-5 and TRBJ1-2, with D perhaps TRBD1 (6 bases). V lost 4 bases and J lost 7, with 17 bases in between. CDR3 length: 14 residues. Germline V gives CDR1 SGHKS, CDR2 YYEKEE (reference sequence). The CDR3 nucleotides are TGTGCCAGCAGCGACCCGGCAGGGGTCGGTGGCTACACCTTC. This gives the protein CASSDPAGVGGYTF.

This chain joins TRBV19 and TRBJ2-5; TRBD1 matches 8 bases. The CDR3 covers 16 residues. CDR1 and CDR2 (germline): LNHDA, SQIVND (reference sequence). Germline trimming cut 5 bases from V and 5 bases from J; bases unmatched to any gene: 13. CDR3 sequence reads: CASSVPTTGELETQYF. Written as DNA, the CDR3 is TGTGCCAGTAGTGTCCCGACGACAGGGGAACTTGAGACCCAGTACTTC.

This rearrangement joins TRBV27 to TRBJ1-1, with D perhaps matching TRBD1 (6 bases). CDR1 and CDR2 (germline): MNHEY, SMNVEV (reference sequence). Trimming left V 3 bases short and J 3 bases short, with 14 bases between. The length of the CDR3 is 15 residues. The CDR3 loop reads CASSFSAGAYTEAFF. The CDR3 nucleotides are TGTGCCAGCAGTTTTTCGGCAGGGGCCTACACTGAAGCTTTCTTT.

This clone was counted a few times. DNA for the CDR3: TGCGCCAGCAGCTTGGTGGTAGCGGGACCTCAAGAGACCCAGTACTTC. Its protein product is CASSLVVAGPQETQYF. The chain carries TRBV5-1 and TRBJ2-5; 8 bases agree with TRBD2. Trimming at V came to 0 bases and at J to 2 bases, leaving 6 bases not matched to a gene. Germline loops: CDR1 SGHRS, CDR2 YFSETQ. This CDR3 contains 16 residues.

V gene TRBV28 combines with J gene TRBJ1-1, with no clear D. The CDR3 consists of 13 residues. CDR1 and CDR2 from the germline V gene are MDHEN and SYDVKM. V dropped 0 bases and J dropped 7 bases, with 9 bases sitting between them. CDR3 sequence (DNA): TGTGCCAGCAGTTTATGGGGTGCGGGTGAAGCTTTCTTT. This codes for CASSLWGAGEAFF.

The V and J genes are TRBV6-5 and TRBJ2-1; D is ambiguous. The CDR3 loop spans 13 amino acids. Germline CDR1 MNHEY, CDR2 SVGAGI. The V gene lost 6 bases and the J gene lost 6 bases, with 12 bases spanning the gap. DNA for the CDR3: TGTGCCAGCAGGGCGGCAGAATTCAATGAGCAGTTCTTC. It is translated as CASRAAEFNEQFF.

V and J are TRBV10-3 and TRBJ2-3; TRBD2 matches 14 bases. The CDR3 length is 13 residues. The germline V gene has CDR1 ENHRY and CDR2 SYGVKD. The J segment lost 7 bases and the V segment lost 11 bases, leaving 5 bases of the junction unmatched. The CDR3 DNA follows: TGTGCCGCCGGACTAGCGGGGGGTTATACGCAGTATTTT. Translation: CAAGLAGGYTQYF.

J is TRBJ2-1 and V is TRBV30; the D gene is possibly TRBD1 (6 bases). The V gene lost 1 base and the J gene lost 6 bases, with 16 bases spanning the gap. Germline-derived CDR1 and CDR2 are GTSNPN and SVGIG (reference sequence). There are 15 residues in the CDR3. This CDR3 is CAWSELGANSNEQFF. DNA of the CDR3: TGTGCCTGGAGTGAATTGGGGGCCAACTCCAATGAGCAGTTCTTC.

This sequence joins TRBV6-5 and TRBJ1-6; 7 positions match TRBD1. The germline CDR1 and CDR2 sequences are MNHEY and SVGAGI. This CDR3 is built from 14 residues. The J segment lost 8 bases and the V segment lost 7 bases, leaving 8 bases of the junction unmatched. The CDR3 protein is CASTRQGPDSPLHF. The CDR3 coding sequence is TGTGCCAGCACCCGACAGGGTCCGGATTCACCCCTCCACTTT.

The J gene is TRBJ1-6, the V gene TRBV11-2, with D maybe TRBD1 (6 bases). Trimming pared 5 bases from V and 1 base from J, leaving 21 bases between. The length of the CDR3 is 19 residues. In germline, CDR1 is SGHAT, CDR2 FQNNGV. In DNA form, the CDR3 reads TGTGCCAGCAGCCCCGAGGGAGGGGGATATAGGTCCTATAATTCACCCCTCCACTTT. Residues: CASSPEGGGYRSYNSPLHF.

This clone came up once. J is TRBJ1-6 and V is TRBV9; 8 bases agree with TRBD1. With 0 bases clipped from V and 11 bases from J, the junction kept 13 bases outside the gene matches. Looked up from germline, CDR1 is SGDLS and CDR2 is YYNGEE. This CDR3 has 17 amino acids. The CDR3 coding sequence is TGTGCCAGCAGCGTAGGGATGCCGGGACAGGCAGGAGCACCCCTCCACTTT. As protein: CASSVGMPGQAGAPLHF.

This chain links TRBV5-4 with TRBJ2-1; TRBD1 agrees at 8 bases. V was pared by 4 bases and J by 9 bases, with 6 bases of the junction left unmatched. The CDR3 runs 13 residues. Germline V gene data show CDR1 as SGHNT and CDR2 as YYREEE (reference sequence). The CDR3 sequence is CASSLSDRGEQFF. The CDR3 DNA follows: TGTGCCAGCAGCCTATCAGACAGGGGTGAGCAGTTCTTC.

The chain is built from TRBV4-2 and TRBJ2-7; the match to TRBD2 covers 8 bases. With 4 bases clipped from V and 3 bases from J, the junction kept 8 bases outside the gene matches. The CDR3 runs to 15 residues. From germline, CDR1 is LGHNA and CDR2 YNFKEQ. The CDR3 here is CASSPSGLDDYEQYF. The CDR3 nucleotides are TGTGCCAGCAGCCCTTCGGGACTAGACGACTACGAGCAGTACTTC.

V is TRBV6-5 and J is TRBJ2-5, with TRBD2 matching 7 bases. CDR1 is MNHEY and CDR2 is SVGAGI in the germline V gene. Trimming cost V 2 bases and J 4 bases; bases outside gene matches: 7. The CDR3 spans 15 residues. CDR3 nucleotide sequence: TGTGCCAGCAGTTACGAGAGCGGGGTCGGAGAGACCCAGTACTTC. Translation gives CASSYESGVGETQYF.

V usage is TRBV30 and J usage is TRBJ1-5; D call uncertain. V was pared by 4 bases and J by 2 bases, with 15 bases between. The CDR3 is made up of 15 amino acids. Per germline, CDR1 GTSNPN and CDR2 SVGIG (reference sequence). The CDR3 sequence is CAWKAGHSGNQPQHF. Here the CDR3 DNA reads TGTGCCTGGAAGGCAGGCCACTCGGGCAATCAGCCCCAGCATTTT.

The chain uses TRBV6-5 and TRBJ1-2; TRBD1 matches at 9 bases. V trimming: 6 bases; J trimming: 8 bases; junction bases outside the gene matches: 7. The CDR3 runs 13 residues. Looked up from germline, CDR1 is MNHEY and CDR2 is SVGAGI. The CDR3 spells CASRDTGGWGYTF. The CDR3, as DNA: TGTGCCAGCAGGGATACAGGGGGCTGGGGCTACACCTTC.

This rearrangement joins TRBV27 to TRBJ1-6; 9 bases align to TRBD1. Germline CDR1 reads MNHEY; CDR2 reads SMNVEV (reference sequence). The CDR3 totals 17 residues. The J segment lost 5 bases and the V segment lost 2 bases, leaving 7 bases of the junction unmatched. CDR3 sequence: CASSLNPGTGNNSPLHF. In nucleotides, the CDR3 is TGTGCCAGCAGTTTAAACCCCGGGACAGGGAATAATTCACCCCTCCACTTT.

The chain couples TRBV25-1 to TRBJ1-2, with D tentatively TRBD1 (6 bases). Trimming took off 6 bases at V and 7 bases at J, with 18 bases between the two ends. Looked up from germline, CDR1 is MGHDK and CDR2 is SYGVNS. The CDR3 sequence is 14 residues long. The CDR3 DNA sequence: TGTGCCAGCAGCCAGACAGGCCAAGGGAGTGGCTACACCTTC. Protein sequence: CASSQTGQGSGYTF.

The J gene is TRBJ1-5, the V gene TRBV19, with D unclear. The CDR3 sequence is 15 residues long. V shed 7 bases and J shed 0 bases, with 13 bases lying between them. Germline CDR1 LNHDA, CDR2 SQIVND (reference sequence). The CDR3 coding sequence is TGTGCCAGTACCCTGATTGCTATTAGCAATCAGCCCCAGCATTTT. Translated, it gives CASTLIAISNQPQHF. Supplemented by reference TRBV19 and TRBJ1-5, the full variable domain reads DGGITQSPKYLFRKEGQNVTLSCEQNLNHDAMYWYRQDPGQGLRLIYYSQIVNDFQKGDIAEGYSVSREKKESFPLTVTSAQKNPTAFYLCASTLIAISNQPQHFGDGTRLSIL.

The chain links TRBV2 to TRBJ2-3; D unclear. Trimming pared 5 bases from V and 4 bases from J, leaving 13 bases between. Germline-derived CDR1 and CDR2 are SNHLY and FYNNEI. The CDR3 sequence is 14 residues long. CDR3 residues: CASSWVSAADTQYF. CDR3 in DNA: TGTGCCAGCAGTTGGGTCTCCGCGGCAGATACGCAGTATTTT.

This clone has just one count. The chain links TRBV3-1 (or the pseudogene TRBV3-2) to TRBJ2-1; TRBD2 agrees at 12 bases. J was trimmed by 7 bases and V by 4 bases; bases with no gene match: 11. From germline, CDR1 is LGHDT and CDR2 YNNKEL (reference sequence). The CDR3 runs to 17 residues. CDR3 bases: TGTGCCAGCAGCCGGGGACTAGCGGGCCTCACCGGGAATGAGCAGTTCTTC. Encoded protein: CASSRGLAGLTGNEQFF.

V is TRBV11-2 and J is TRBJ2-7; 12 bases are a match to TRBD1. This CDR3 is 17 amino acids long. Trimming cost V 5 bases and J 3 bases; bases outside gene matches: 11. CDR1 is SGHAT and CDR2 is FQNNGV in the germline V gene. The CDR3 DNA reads TGTGCCAGCAGCCCCGGGACAGGGGGCGCTTGGAGCTACGAGCAGTACTTC. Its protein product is CASSPGTGGAWSYEQYF.

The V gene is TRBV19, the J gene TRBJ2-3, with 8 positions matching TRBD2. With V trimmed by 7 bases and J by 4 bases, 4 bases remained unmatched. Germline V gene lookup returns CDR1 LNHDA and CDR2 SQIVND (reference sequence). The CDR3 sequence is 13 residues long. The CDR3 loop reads CASMRGASDTQYF. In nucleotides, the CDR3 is TGTGCCAGTATGCGGGGGGCCTCAGATACGCAGTATTTT. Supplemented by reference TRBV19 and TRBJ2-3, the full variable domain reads DGGITQSPKYLFRKEGQNVTLSCEQNLNHDAMYWYRQDPGQGLRLIYYSQIVNDFQKGDIAEGYSVSREKKESFPLTVTSAQKNPTAFYLCASMRGASDTQYFGPGTRLTVL.

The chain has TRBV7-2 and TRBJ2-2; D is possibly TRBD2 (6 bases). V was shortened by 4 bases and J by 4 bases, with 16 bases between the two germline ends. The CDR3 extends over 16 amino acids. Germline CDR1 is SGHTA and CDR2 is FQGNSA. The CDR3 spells CASSSFAGRATGELFF. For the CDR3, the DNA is TGTGCCAGCAGCTCGTTCGCGGGACGAGCCACCGGGGAGCTGTTTTTT.

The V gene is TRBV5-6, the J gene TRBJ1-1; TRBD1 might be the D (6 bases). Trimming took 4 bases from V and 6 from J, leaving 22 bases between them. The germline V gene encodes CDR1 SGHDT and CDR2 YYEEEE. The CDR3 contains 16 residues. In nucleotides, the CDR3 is TGTGCCAGCAGCCCGATCCGACAGGAAGGCTTCCCTGAAGCTTTCTTT. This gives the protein CASSPIRQEGFPEAFF.

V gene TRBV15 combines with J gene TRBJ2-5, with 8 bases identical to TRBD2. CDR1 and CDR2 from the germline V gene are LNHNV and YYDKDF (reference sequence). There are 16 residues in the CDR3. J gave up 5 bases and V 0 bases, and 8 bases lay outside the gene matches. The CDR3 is CATSRDKRGQMETQYF. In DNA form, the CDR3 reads TGTGCCACCAGCAGAGATAAGCGGGGGCAGATGGAGACCCAGTACTTC.

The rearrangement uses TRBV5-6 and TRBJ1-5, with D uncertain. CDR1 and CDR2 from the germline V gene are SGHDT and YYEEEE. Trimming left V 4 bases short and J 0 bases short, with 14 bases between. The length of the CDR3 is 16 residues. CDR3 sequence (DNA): TGTGCCAGCAGCCGTACAGCCTCTTATAGCAATCAGCCCCAGCATTTT. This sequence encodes CASSRTASYSNQPQHF. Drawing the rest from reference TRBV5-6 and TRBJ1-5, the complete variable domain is DAGVTQSPTHLIKTRGQQVTLRCSPKSGHDTVSWYQQALGQGPQFIFQYYEEEERQRGNFPDRFSGHQFPNYSSELNVNALLLGDSALYLCASSRTASYSNQPQHFGDGTRLSIL.

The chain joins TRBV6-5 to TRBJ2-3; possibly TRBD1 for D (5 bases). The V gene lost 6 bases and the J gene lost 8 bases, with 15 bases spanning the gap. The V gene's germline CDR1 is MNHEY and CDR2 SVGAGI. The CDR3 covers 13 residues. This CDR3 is CASRHQGWVTQYF. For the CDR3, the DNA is TGTGCCAGCAGACACCAGGGTTGGGTTACGCAGTATTTT.

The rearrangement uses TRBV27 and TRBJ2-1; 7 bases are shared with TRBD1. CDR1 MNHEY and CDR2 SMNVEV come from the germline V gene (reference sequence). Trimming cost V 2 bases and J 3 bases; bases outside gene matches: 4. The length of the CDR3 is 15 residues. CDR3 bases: TGTGCCAGCAGTTTAAGAGGGGGCGTCTACAATGAGCAGTTCTTC. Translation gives CASSLRGGVYNEQFF.